The T cell receptor beta chain described here comes from a study of T cell responses to AZD1222 COVID-19 vaccine. Study-level information: Second-dose recipients at about 4 or about 12 weeks were treated as one pooled group. General study results and limits: Clonal diversity was possibly underestimated; the donors were predominantly white British and more often female. Spike-specific TCR breadth and depth were elevated following two AZD1222 doses. Close to half of all spike-specific TCRs reportedly target regions of the variants that are unmutated.

Repertoires were generated with immunoSEQ multiplex PCR, while TCRdb's copy carries only in-frame clones and drops some. The table records 100,000 to 150,000 clones, approximately 86% of them present only once. Comment on this clone: Its target is not known.

The CDR3 has 13 amino acids. The V and J ends lost 1 base and 6 bases respectively, with 4 bases between them. The germline V gene has CDR1 MNHNS and CDR2 SASEGT. This TCR came from an adult in good health. The starting material was peripheral blood, obtained on day 0 of AZD1222 vaccination. The V and J genes are TRBV6-1 and TRBJ1-6; unclear D gene. The DNA of the CDR3 is TGTGCCAGCAGTGAAGTGAGTAATTCACCCCTCCACTTT. Translation gives CASSEVSNSPLHF.